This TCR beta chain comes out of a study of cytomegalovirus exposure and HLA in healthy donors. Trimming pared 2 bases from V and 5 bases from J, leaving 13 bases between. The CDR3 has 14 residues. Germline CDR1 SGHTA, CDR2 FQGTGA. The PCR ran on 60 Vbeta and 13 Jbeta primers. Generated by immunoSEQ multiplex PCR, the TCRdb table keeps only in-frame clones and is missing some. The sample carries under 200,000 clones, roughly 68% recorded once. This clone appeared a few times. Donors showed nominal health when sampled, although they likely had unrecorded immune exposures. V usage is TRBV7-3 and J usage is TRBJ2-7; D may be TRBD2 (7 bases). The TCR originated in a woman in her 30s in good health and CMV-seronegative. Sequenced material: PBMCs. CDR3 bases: TGTGCCAGCAGCTTAGTGGGGGGGCGAGACGAGCAGTACTTC. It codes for CASSLVGGRDEQYF.